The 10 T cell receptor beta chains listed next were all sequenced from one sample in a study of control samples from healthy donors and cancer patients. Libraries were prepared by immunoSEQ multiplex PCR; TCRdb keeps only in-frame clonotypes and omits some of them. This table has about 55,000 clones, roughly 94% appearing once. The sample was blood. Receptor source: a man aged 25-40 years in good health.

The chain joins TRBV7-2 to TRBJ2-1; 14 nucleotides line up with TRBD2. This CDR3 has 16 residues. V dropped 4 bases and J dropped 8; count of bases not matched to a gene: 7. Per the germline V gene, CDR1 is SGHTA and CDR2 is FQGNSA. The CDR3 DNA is TGTGCCAGCAGCTGGCCCGGGACTAGCGGGAGTCATGAGCAGTTCTTC. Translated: CASSWPGTSGSHEQFF.

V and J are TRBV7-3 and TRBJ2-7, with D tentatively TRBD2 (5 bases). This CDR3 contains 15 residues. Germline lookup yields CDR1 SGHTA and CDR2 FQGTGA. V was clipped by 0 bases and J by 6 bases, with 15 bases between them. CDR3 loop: CASSLTDTRASEQYF. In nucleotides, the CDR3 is TGTGCCAGCAGCTTAACAGACACTAGAGCATCCGAGCAGTACTTC.

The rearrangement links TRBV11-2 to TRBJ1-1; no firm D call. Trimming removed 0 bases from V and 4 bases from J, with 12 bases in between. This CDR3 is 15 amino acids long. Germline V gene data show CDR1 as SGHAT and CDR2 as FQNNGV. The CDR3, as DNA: TGTGCCAGCAGCTTAGATCTGAGGGCCGGCACTGAAGCTTTCTTT. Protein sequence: CASSLDLRAGTEAFF.

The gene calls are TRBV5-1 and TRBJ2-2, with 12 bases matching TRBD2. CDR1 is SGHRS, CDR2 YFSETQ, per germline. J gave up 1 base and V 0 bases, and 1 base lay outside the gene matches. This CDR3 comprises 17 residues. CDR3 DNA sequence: TGCGCCAGCAGCTTGGCGGGACTAGCGGGGAACACCGGGGAGCTGTTTTTT. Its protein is CASSLAGLAGNTGELFF.

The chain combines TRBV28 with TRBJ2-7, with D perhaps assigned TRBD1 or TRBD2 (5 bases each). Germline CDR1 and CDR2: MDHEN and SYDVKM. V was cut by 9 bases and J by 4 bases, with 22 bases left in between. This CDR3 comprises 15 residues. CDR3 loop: CASRSGMGRAYEQYF. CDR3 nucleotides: TGTGCCAGTAGATCGGGTATGGGGCGGGCGTACGAGCAGTACTTC.

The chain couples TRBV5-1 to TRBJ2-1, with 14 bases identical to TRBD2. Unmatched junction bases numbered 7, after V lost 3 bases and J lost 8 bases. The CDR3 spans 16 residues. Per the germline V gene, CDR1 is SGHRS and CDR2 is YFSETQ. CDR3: CASSSPGTSGSHEQFF. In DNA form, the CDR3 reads TGCGCCAGCAGCTCGCCTGGGACTAGCGGGAGCCATGAGCAGTTCTTC.

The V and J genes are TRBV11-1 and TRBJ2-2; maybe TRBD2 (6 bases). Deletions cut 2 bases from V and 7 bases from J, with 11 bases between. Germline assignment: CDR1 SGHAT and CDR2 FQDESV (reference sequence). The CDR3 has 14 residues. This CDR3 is CASSLTGVDGELFF. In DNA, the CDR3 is TGTGCCAGCAGCTTAACGGGAGTCGACGGGGAGCTGTTTTTT.

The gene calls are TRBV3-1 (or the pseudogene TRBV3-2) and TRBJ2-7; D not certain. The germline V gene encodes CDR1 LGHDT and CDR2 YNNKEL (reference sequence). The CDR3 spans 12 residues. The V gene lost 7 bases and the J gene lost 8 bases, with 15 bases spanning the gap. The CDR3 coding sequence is TGTGCCAGCACGGAAGTGGACGGAAAGCAGTACTTC. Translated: CASTEVDGKQYF.

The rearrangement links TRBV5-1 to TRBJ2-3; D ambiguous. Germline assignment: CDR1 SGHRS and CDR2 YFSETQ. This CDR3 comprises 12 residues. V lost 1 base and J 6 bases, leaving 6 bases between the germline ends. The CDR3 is CASSLIRDTQYF. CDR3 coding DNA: TGCGCCAGCAGCTTGATTCGGGATACGCAGTATTTT. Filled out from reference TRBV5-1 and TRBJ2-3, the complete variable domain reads KAGVTQTPRYLIKTRGQQVTLSCSPISGHRSVSWYQQTPGQGLQFLFEYFSETQRNKGNFPGRFSGRQFSNSRSEMNVSTLELGDSALYLCASSLIRDTQYFGPGTRLTVL.

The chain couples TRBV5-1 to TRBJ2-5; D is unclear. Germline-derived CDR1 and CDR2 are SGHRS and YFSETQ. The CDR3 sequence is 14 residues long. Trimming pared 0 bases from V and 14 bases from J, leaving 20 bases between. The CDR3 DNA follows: TGCGCCAGCAGCTTGGTATCGGTTAAAGAACGTTCCTACTTC. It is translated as CASSLVSVKERSYF.